Following are 17 T cell receptor beta chains from one sample sequenced in a study of PD-L1 blockade in urothelial cancer. Time point noted: pretreatment peripheral blood. Profiled with immunoSEQ multiplex PCR; TCRdb holds only in-frame clones, not every one. The sample contains about 50,000 clones, just over 85% of which appear only once. Source: PBMCs, taken around atezolizumab (anti-PD-L1) treatment. The receptors here all came from a man aged 60-69 years with urothelial cancer.

The chain joins TRBV15 to TRBJ2-7; TRBD1 agrees at 8 bases. The J segment lost 0 bases and the V segment lost 2 bases, leaving 3 bases of the junction unmatched. This CDR3 is 15 amino acids long. In germline, CDR1 is LNHNV, CDR2 YYDKDF (reference sequence). CDR3 in amino acids: CATSRLGQASYEQYF. The CDR3 nucleotides read TGTGCCACCAGCAGATTGGGACAGGCCTCCTACGAGCAGTACTTC. The full variable domain, its missing parts supplied by reference TRBV15 and TRBJ2-7, is DAMVIQNPRYQVTQFGKPVTLSCSQTLNHNVMYWYQQKSSQAPKLLFHYYDKDFNNEADTPDNFQSRRPNTSFCFLDIRSPGLGDTAMYLCATSRLGQASYEQYFGPGTRLTVT.

Of note for this clone: At one of its ends the junction is not consistent with the germline gene, which may arise from a read error. This chain uses TRBV5-8 with TRBJ2-1, with D maybe TRBD2 (5 bases). Germline loops: CDR1 SGHTS, CDR2 YDEGEE. The CDR3 is 14 residues long. The DNA for the CDR3 is TGTGCCAGCAGCCTCCAGACGGGGATCGGCGGCCCGATCTTC. Translated, it gives CASSLQTGIGGPIF.

This clone was counted a few times. The rearrangement links TRBV10-3 to TRBJ1-5, with 7 bases fitting TRBD1. The CDR3 consists of 16 residues. In germline, CDR1 is ENHRY, CDR2 SYGVKD. Unmatched junction bases numbered 12, after V lost 10 bases and J lost 0 bases. The CDR3 loop is CATSTRQGNSNQPQHF. In DNA form, the CDR3 reads TGTGCCACCTCAACTCGACAGGGAAATAGCAATCAGCCCCAGCATTTT.

This chain joins TRBV4-2 and TRBJ2-5, with TRBD2 matching over 10 bases. V shed 1 base and J 3 bases; nucleotides not matched to a gene: 8. The CDR3 is 17 residues long. CDR1 and CDR2 from the germline V gene are LGHNA and YNFKEQ. CDR3 loop: CASSQVIFLAGEETQYF. CDR3 DNA sequence: TGTGCCAGCAGCCAAGTTATTTTCCTAGCGGGGGAAGAGACCCAGTACTTC.

The chain has TRBV2 and TRBJ2-1; TRBD2 is a possible D gene (6 bases). The germline CDR1 and CDR2 sequences are SNHLY and FYNNEI. Trimming pared 6 bases from V and 8 bases from J, leaving 14 bases between. The CDR3 loop spans 13 amino acids. This CDR3 reads CASRAGTADEQFF. CDR3 nucleotide sequence: TGTGCCAGCAGGGCCGGGACTGCGGATGAGCAGTTCTTC.

CDR3 nucleotides: TGCGCCAGCAGCTCCGGACTAGCGGGGTACAATGAGCAGTTCTTC. As protein: CASSSGLAGYNEQFF. The chain has TRBV5-1 and TRBJ2-1; 12 bases align to TRBD2. Germline V gene sequence: CDR1 SGHRS, CDR2 YFSETQ. Trimming removed 3 bases from V and 4 bases from J; junction bases left unmatched: 2. CDR3 size: 15 residues.

The rearrangement uses TRBV4-1 and TRBJ2-7, with D possibly matching TRBD1 (6 bases). CDR1 MGHRA and CDR2 YSYEKL come from the germline V gene. V gave up 2 bases and J gave up 4 bases, with 6 bases separating them. The CDR3 is made up of 12 amino acids. CDR3 bases: TGCGCCAGCAGCCAAACAGGGTACGAGCAGTACTTC. Protein product: CASSQTGYEQYF.

The chain employs TRBV5-1 and TRBJ2-7; the D gene is possibly TRBD1 (5 bases). This CDR3 has 15 amino acids. CDR1 and CDR2 from the germline V gene are SGHRS and YFSETQ. Trimming stripped 0 bases from V and 2 bases from J, with 12 bases between. Here the CDR3 reads CASSLAAGPTYEQYF. CDR3 sequence (DNA): TGCGCCAGCAGCTTGGCGGCAGGGCCTACCTACGAGCAGTACTTC.

The chain carries TRBV30 and TRBJ1-1; TRBD1 might be the D (6 bases). The CDR3 length is 14 residues. CDR1 GTSNPN and CDR2 SVGIG come from the germline V gene (reference sequence). V shed 4 bases and J shed 1 base, with 13 bases lying between them. This CDR3 reads CAWKPQGKNTEAFF. CDR3 DNA: TGTGCCTGGAAGCCCCAGGGGAAGAACACTGAAGCTTTCTTT. Based on the CDR3 plus reference TRBV30 and TRBJ1-1, the full variable domain is SQTIHQWPATLVQPVGSPLSLECTVEGTSNPNLYWYRQAAGRGLQLLFYSVGIGQISSEVPQNLSASRPQDRQFILSSKKLLLSDSGFYLCAWKPQGKNTEAFFGQGTRLTVV.

About this clone: Other nucleotide sequences from this sample produce the same CDR3. This sequence joins TRBV30 and TRBJ2-7; D unresolved. The CDR3 covers 11 residues. The germline CDR1 and CDR2 sequences are GTSNPN and SVGIG (reference sequence). V shed 2 bases and J shed 2 bases, with 4 bases lying between them. The CDR3 here is CAWSTAYEQYF. The CDR3 DNA is TGTGCCTGGAGTACGGCCTACGAGCAGTACTTC. The full variable domain, rest sourced from reference TRBV30 and TRBJ2-7, is SQTIHQWPATLVQPVGSPLSLECTVEGTSNPNLYWYRQAAGRGLQLLFYSVGIGQISSEVPQNLSASRPQDRQFILSSKKLLLSDSGFYLCAWSTAYEQYFGPGTRLTVT.

J is TRBJ2-7 and V is TRBV7-8; 8 bases line up with TRBD1. Germline V gene sequence: CDR1 SGHVS, CDR2 FQNEAQ. V was pared by 3 bases and J by 2 bases, with 6 bases of the junction left unmatched. CDR3 length equals 15 residues. The CDR3 coding sequence is TGTGCCAGCAGCTTGGGGACAGGTCCCACCTACGAGCAGTACTTC. Translated: CASSLGTGPTYEQYF.

V is TRBV6-4 and J is TRBJ2-7; 9 nucleotides agree with TRBD1. The CDR3 is 13 residues long. Trimming cost V 2 bases and J 6 bases; bases outside gene matches: 2. The germline V gene has CDR1 MRHNA and CDR2 SNTAGT. This chain's CDR3 is CASSDTDRGEQYF. DNA of the CDR3: TGTGCCAGCAGTGACACGGACAGGGGCGAGCAGTACTTC.

CDR3 region: CATSRKTGNTEAFF. The CDR3 region has the DNA TGTGCCACCAGCAGAAAGACAGGGAACACTGAAGCTTTCTTT. The chain recombines TRBV15 with TRBJ1-1; D may be TRBD1 (6 bases). V was pared by 2 bases and J by 1 base, with 8 bases between. The CDR3 contains 14 residues. Per the germline V gene, CDR1 is LNHNV and CDR2 is YYDKDF (reference sequence).

This chain links TRBV7-2 with TRBJ2-7; 10 nucleotides agree with TRBD1. Germline CDR1 reads SGHTA; CDR2 reads FQGNSA. The ends lost 4 bases at V and 1 base at J; junction bases unmatched: 1. The CDR3 contains 14 residues. CDR3 sequence reads: CASSWTGGSYEQYF. CDR3 nucleotides: TGTGCCAGCAGCTGGACAGGGGGGTCCTACGAGCAGTACTTC.

The rearrangement uses TRBV7-2 and TRBJ2-7; 14 bases agree with TRBD2. Germline V lookup: CDR1 SGHTA, CDR2 FQGNSA. Trimming removed 8 bases from V and 7 bases from J; junction bases left unmatched: 16. CDR3 length: 17 residues. The CDR3 nucleotides read TGTGCCAGCGGCGACCAGACTAGCGGGAGGGTTACTAGGGAGCAGTACTTC. It encodes CASGDQTSGRVTREQYF.

The chain recombines TRBV6-4 with TRBJ1-2; D unresolved. The V end was cut by 5 bases, the J end by 7 bases, with 11 bases between. The germline CDR1 and CDR2 sequences are MRHNA and SNTAGT. This CDR3 has 12 residues. This CDR3 reads CASSLSGSGYTF. The CDR3 DNA follows: TGTGCCAGCAGTCTTTCGGGGAGTGGCTACACCTTC.

The rearrangement uses TRBV29-1 and TRBJ2-7; TRBD2 might be the D (6 bases). This CDR3 has 13 amino acids. With 3 bases removed from V and 1 base from J, the gap between germline ends came to 10 bases. The germline CDR1 and CDR2 sequences are SQVTM and ANQGSEA. This chain's CDR3 is CSVDGEASYEQYF. In nucleotides, the CDR3 is TGCAGCGTTGATGGGGAGGCTTCCTACGAGCAGTACTTC.